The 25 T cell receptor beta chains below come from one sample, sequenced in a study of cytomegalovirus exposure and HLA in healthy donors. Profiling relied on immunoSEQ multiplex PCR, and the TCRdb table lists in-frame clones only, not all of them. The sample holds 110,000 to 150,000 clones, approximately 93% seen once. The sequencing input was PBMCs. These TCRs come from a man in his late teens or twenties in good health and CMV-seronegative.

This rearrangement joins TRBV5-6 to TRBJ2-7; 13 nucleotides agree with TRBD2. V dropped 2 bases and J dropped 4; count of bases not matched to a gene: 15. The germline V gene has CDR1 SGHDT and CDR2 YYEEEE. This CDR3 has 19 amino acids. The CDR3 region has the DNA TGTGCCAGCAGCTTTGCTTTCTCTTTTGGGACTAGCGGGAATTACGAGCAGTACGTC. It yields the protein CASSFAFSFGTSGNYEQYV.

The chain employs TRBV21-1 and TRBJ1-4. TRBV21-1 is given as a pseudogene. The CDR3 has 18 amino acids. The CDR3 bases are TGTGCCAGCAGCAAAGCACGTAAAACGGAGCCCCTAAATGAAAAACTGTTTTTT. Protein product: CASSKARKTEPLNEKLFF.

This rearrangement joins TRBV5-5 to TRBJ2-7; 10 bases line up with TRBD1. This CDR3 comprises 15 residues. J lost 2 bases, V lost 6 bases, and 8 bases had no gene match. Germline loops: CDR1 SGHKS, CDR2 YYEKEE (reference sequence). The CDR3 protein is CASTSQGTGAYEQYV. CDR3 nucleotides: TGTGCCAGCACCTCGCAAGGGACAGGGGCCTACGAGCAGTACGTC.

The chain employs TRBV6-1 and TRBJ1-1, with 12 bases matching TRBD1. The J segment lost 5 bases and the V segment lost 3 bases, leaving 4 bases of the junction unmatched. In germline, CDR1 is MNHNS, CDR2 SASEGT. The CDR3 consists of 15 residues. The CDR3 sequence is CASSDGTGGSTEAFF. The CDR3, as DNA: TGTGCCAGCAGTGATGGGACAGGGGGCTCGACTGAAGCTTTCTTT.

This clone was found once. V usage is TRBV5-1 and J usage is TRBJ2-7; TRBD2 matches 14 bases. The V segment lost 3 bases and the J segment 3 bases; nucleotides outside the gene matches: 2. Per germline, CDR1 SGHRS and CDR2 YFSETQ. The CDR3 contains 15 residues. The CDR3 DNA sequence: TGCGCCAGCAGCTCGGGACTAGCGGGAGTCTACGAGCAGTACTTC. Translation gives CASSSGLAGVYEQYF.

The CDR3 is CATSRASAGPDANQPQHF. In nucleotides, the CDR3 is TGTGCCACCAGCAGAGCAAGTGCAGGGCCCGACGCCAATCAGCCCCAGCATTTT. The V and J genes are TRBV15 and TRBJ1-5, with a tentative D call TRBD1 (5 bases). The CDR3 spans 18 residues. The germline V gene encodes CDR1 LNHNV and CDR2 YYDKDF (reference sequence). Trimming cost V 1 base and J 3 bases, with 19 bases left between them. The full variable domain, with the rest looked up from reference TRBV15 and TRBJ1-5, is DAMVIQNPRYQVTQFGKPVTLSCSQTLNHNVMYWYQQKSSQAPKLLFHYYDKDFNNEADTPDNFQSRRPNTSFCFLDIRSPGLGDTAMYLCATSRASAGPDANQPQHFGDGTRLSIL.

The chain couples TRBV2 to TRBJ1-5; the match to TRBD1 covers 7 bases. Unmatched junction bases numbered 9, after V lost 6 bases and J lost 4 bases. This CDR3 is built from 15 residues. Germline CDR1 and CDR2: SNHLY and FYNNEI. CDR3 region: CASRAETGFNQPQHF. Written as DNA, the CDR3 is TGTGCCAGCAGGGCCGAGACAGGGTTTAATCAGCCCCAGCATTTT.

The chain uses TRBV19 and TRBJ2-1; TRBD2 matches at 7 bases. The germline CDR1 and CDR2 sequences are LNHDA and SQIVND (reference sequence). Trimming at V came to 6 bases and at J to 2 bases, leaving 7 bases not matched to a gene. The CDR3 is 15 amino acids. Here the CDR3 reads CASRVTGLTYNEQFF. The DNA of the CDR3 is TGTGCCAGTAGAGTAACGGGACTAACCTACAATGAGCAGTTCTTC.

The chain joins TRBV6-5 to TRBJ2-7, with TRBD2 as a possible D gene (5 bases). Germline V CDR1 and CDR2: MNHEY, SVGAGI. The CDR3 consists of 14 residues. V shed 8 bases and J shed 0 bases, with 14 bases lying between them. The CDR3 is CASRGYGSSYEQYF. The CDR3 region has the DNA TGTGCCAGCCGGGGTTACGGCAGCTCCTACGAGCAGTACTTC.

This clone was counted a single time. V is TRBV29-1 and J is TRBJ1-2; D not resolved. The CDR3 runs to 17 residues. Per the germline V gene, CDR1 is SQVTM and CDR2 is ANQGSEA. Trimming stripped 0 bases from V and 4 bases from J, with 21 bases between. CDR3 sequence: CSVEEWSVALNSYGYTF. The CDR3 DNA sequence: TGCAGCGTTGAAGAGTGGAGCGTGGCCCTGAACTCCTATGGCTACACCTTC.

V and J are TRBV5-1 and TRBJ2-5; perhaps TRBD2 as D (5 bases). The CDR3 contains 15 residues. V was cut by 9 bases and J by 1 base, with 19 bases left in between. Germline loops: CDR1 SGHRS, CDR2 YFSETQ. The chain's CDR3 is CATSPSREVQETQYF. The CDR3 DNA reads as TGCGCCACCTCGCCCTCCCGGGAAGTCCAAGAGACCCAGTACTTC.

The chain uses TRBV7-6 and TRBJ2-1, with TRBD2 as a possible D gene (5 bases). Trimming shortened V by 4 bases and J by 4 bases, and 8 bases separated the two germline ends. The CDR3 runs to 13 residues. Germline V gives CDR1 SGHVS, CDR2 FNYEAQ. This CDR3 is CASSWGVYNEQFF. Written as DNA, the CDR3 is TGTGCCAGCAGCTGGGGAGTTTACAATGAGCAGTTCTTC.

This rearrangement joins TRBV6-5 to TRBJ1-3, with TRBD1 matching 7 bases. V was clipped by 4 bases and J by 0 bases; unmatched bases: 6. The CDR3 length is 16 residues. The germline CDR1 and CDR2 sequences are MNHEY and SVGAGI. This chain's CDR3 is CASSSGQFISGNTIYF. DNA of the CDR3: TGTGCCAGCAGTTCGGGACAGTTCATCTCTGGAAACACCATATATTTT.

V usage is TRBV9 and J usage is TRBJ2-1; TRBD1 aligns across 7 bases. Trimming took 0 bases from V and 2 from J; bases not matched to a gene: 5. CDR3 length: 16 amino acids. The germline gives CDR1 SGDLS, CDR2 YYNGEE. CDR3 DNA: TGTGCCAGCAGCGTAGAGAGCAGGGGGACCTACAATGAGCAGTTCTTC. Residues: CASSVESRGTYNEQFF.

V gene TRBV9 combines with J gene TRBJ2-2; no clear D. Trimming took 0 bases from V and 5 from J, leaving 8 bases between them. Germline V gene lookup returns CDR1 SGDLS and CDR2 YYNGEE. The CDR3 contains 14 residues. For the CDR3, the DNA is TGTGCCAGCAGCGTAGCTCCGCAGACCGGGGAGCTGTTTTTT. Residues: CASSVAPQTGELFF.

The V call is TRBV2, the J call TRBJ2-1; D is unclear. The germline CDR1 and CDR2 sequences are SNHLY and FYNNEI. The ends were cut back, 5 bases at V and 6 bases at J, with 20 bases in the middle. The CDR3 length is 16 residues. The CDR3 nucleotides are TGTGCCAGCAGTTCGACTGGCCTAGTTTCGAGCAATGAGCAGTTCTTC. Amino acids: CASSSTGLVSSNEQFF.

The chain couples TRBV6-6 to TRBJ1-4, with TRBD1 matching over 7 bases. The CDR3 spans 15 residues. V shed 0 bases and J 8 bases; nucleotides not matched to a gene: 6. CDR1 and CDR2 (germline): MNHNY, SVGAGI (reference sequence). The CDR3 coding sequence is TGTGCCAGCAGTTACTCGATAGGGACAGTCGAAAAACTGTTTTTT. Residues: CASSYSIGTVEKLFF.

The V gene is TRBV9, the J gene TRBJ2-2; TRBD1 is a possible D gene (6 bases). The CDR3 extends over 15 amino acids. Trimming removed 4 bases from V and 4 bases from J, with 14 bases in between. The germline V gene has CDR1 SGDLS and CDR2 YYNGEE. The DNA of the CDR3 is TGTGCCAGCAGCCCCCAAGGGGGATTCACCGGGGAGCTGTTTTTT. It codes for CASSPQGGFTGELFF.

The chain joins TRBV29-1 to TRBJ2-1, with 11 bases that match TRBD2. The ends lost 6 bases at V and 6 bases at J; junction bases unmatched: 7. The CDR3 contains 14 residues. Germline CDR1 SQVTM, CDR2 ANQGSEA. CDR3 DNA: TGCAGCGTAGATACTAGCGGGAGCTCCAATGAGCAGTTCTTC. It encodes CSVDTSGSSNEQFF.

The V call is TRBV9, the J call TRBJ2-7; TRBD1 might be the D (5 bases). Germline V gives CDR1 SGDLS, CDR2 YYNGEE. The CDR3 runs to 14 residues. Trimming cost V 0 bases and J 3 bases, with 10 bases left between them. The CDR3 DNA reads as TGTGCCAGCAGCGTAGAGGGGTCAGGCTACGAGCAGTACTTC. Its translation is CASSVEGSGYEQYF.

The CDR3 here is CASSRGAGGHTEAFF. In nucleotides, the CDR3 is TGTGCCAGCAGCCGGGGGGCAGGGGGGCACACTGAAGCTTTCTTT. This sequence joins TRBV4-2 and TRBJ1-1, with 7 bases that match TRBD1. CDR1 and CDR2 from the germline V gene are LGHNA and YNFKEQ. Trimming took 4 bases from V and 3 from J; bases not matched to a gene: 8. The CDR3 loop spans 15 amino acids.

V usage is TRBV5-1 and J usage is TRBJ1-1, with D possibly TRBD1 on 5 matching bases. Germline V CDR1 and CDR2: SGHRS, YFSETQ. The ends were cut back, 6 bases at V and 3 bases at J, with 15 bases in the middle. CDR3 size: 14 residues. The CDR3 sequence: CASTPTVRDTEAFF. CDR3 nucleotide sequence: TGCGCCAGCACCCCGACAGTTCGGGACACTGAAGCTTTCTTT.

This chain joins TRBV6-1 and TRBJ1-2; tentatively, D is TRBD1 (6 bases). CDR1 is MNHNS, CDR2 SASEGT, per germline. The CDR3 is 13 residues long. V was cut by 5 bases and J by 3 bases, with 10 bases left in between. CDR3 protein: CASSRDTDYGYTF. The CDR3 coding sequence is TGTGCCAGCAGTCGGGACACAGACTATGGCTACACCTTC.

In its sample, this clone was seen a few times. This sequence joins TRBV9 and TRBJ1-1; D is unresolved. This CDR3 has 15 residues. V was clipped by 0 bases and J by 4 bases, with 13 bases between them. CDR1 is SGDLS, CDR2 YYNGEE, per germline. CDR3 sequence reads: CASSVGGGMGTEAFF. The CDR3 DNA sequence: TGTGCCAGCAGCGTAGGAGGAGGGATGGGCACTGAAGCTTTCTTT.

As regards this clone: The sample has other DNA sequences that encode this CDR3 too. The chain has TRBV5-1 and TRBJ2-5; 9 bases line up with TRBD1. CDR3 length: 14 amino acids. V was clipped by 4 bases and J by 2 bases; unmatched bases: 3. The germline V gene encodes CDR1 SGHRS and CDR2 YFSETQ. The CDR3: CASSPGTGQETQYF. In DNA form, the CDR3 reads TGCGCCAGCAGCCCAGGGACAGGGCAAGAGACCCAGTACTTC.